A single sample is the source of the 21 T cell receptor beta chains below, sequenced in a study of CD8 T cells in Susac syndrome. Reverse transcription used about 0.5 to 1 ug RNA and random hexamers. TCRdb recomputed calls from the immunoSEQ multiplex PCR reads with MiXCR, one row per CDR3 protein. The table records 150,000 or so distinct CDR3 sequences, approximately 96% of them present only once. The material sequenced was CD4+ T cells from PBMCs. These TCRs come from a human donor in good health.

The gene calls are TRBV4-3 and TRBJ2-3; perhaps TRBD2 as D (6 bases). CDR1 and CDR2 from the germline V gene are LGHNA and YSLEER. CDR3 length equals 15 residues. V lost 5 bases and J 0 bases, leaving 12 bases between the germline ends. The CDR3 DNA reads TGCGCCAGCAGCTCATTAGCGGCTAGCACAGATACGCAGTATTTT. Encoded protein: CASSSLAASTDTQYF.

The rearrangement uses TRBV7-2 and TRBJ2-6; 7 nucleotides agree with TRBD1. Germline assignment: CDR1 SGHTA and CDR2 FQGNSA. The ends lost 3 bases at V and 0 bases at J; junction bases unmatched: 8. This CDR3 spans 18 amino acids. CDR3 sequence (DNA): TGTGCCAGCAGCTTTGCACCGGGACAGTCCTCTGGGGCCAACGTCCTGACTTTC. As protein: CASSFAPGQSSGANVLTF.

In its sample, this clonotype was seen a few times. No DNA is shown, since the ends of the CDR3 on it are uncertain; the CDR3 is the one TCRdb lists. The rearrangement joins TRBV27 to TRBJ2-3; TRBD2, the table's D call, was not compared with the DNA. The CDR3 contains 14 residues when both ends are counted. Germline assignment: CDR1 MNHEY and CDR2 SMNVEV (reference sequence). The CDR3 loop is CASSPPSGRDTQYF.

The V call is TRBV5-1, the J call TRBJ1-2; 7 bases line up with TRBD1. The CDR3 totals 13 residues. The germline V gene has CDR1 SGHRS and CDR2 YFSETQ. V shed 4 bases and J 6 bases; nucleotides not matched to a gene: 6. The CDR3 loop is CASSLGTVDGYTF. The CDR3 bases are TGCGCCAGCAGCCTTGGGACAGTGGATGGCTACACCTTC.

The CDR3 DNA follows: TGTGCCAGCAGCTTAGCCTCCCCGGGTAGGAACACCGGGGAGCTGTTTTTT. It is translated as CASSLASPGRNTGELFF. The chain joins TRBV11-2 to TRBJ2-2; no clear D. V was shortened by 1 base and J by 1 base, with 13 bases between the two germline ends. CDR1 is SGHAT and CDR2 is FQNNGV in the germline V gene. The CDR3 has 17 amino acids.

This chain joins TRBV20-1 and TRBJ2-7, with TRBD1 matching 7 bases. The V segment lost 3 bases and the J segment 3 bases; nucleotides outside the gene matches: 5. The germline V gene encodes CDR1 DFQATT and CDR2 SNEGSKA (reference sequence). This CDR3 has 13 residues. The CDR3 is CSARSGTDYEQYF. The CDR3, as DNA: TGCAGTGCTAGGTCCGGGACAGACTACGAGCAGTACTTC.

The CDR3 DNA reads as TGTGCCACCAGTGCGGGACAGATGAACACTGAAGCTTTCTTT. As protein: CATSAGQMNTEAFF. The V call is TRBV15, the J call TRBJ1-1, with TRBD1 identical over 7 bases. The CDR3 extends over 14 amino acids. Germline V gene data show CDR1 as LNHNV and CDR2 as YYDKDF (reference sequence). J gave up 0 bases and V 6 bases, and 4 bases lay outside the gene matches.

The chain links TRBV4-3 to TRBJ1-6; TRBD1 might be the D (5 bases). Germline V gene data show CDR1 as LGHNA and CDR2 as YSLEER. The CDR3 totals 15 residues. V lost 1 base, J lost 7 bases, and 11 bases lay in between. The CDR3 here is CASSQGMGLNSPLHF. CDR3 bases: TGCGCCAGCAGCCAAGGGATGGGGCTCAATTCACCCCTCCACTTT.

Remarks on this clonotype: Relative to the germline gene, one junction end is altered; a read error may explain this. This chain connects TRBV29-1 to TRBJ2-3; D not resolved. The CDR3 runs to 15 residues. Germline values: CDR1 SQVTM, CDR2 ANQGSEA. This chain's CDR3 is CGVAYAPADADTQYF. The CDR3 region has the DNA TGCGGCGTTGCATACGCCCCAGCAGACGCCGATACGCAGTATTTT.

The chain is built from TRBV7-6 and TRBJ2-5; perhaps TRBD2 as D (6 bases). Germline assignment: CDR1 SGHVS and CDR2 FNYEAQ. There are 14 residues in the CDR3. V was cut by 5 bases and J by 1 base, with 11 bases left in between. As DNA, the CDR3 is TGTGCCAGCAGCCACGGAGGGTCCCAAGAGACCCAGTACTTC. Protein: CASSHGGSQETQYF.

J is TRBJ2-2 and V is TRBV3-1, with D uncertain. Between the trimmed V and J ends, which lost 3 bases and 2 bases, there was a span of 7 bases. CDR3 length equals 14 residues. The germline gives CDR1 LGHDT, CDR2 YNNKEL (reference sequence). CDR3 nucleotides: TGTGCCAGCAGCCAGCCACATAACACCGGGGAGCTGTTTTTT. The encoded protein is CASSQPHNTGELFF.

The rearrangement joins TRBV29-1 to TRBJ1-4, with D unclear. This CDR3 is built from 12 residues. Germline lookup yields CDR1 SQVTM and CDR2 ANQGSEA. Trimming took off 6 bases at V and 0 bases at J, with 5 bases between the two ends. The CDR3 region is CSVQPTNEKLFF. Written as DNA, the CDR3 is TGCAGCGTGCAGCCAACTAATGAAAAACTGTTTTTT.

V is TRBV10-3 and J is TRBJ1-6; 7 nucleotides agree with TRBD1. Trimming cost V 2 bases and J 10 bases; bases outside gene matches: 5. The germline gives CDR1 ENHRY, CDR2 SYGVKD. The CDR3 covers 14 residues. The CDR3 protein is CAISEGDRRSPLHF. The CDR3, as DNA: TGTGCCATCAGTGAGGGGGACAGACGCTCACCCCTCCACTTT.

V and J are TRBV20-1 and TRBJ2-7; D is perhaps TRBD2 (6 bases). The CDR3 loop spans 10 amino acids. The V and J ends lost 6 bases and 7 bases respectively, with 10 bases between them. The V gene's germline CDR1 is DFQATT and CDR2 SNEGSKA (reference sequence). The CDR3 sequence is CSATRGEQYF. The CDR3 DNA follows: TGCAGTGCGACTCGGGGGGAGCAGTACTTC.

The chain is built from TRBV12-3 or TRBV12-4 and TRBJ1-2; D is unresolved. Trimming shortened V by 6 bases and J by 6 bases, and 8 bases separated the two germline ends. There are 11 residues in the CDR3. The CDR3 is CASSLPNGYTF. Here the CDR3 DNA reads TGTGCCAGCAGCTTACCTAATGGCTACACCTTC.

This chain connects TRBV2 to TRBJ2-1; D remains ambiguous. The CDR3 length is 15 residues. Germline CDR1 and CDR2: SNHLY and FYNNEI. Trimming took 0 bases from V and 0 from J, leaving 6 bases between them. The CDR3 DNA is TGTGCCAGCAGTGAAGCTGGAAGCTCCTACAATGAGCAGTTCTTC. Translating it yields CASSEAGSSYNEQFF. Using reference TRBV2 and TRBJ2-1 for the parts outside the CDR3, the full variable domain is EPEVTQTPSHQVTQMGQEVILRCVPISNHLYFYWYRQILGQKVEFLVSFYNNEISEKSEIFDDQFSVERPDGSNFTLKIRSTKLEDSAMYFCASSEAGSSYNEQFFGPGTRLTVL.

The chain carries TRBV20-1 and TRBJ1-1; a weak D match, TRBD1 (5 bases). The CDR3 is 13 amino acids. CDR1 and CDR2 (germline): DFQATT, SNEGSKA (reference sequence). The V gene lost 6 bases and the J gene lost 0 bases, with 11 bases spanning the gap. CDR3 residues: CSAPGLMNTEAFF. CDR3 nucleotide sequence: TGCAGTGCGCCGGGACTCATGAACACTGAAGCTTTCTTT.

CDR3: CSASAGPGNEKLFF. DNA for the CDR3: TGCAGTGCTAGCGCAGGGCCGGGTAATGAAAAACTGTTTTTT. The chain links TRBV20-1 to TRBJ1-4; TRBD1 might be the D (5 bases). V lost 3 bases, J lost 4 bases, and 12 bases lay in between. CDR3 length equals 14 residues. CDR1 and CDR2 (germline): DFQATT, SNEGSKA (reference sequence).

The chain links TRBV3-1 to TRBJ2-7, with D maybe TRBD1 (6 bases). V was clipped by 1 base and J by 10 bases, with 8 bases between them. Germline V gene sequence: CDR1 LGHDT, CDR2 YNNKEL (reference sequence). The CDR3 is 11 residues long. DNA for the CDR3: TGTGCCAGCAGCCAAGGGGACAAACAGTACTTC. This sequence encodes CASSQGDKQYF.

This clonotype was recorded only once. The chain couples TRBV12-3 or TRBV12-4 to TRBJ1-5; D gene unclear. This CDR3 contains 15 residues. Deletions cut 6 bases from V and 0 bases from J, with 12 bases between. CDR3 bases: TGTGCCAGCAGGGCCGCGGGTAATAGCAATCAGCCCCAGCATTTT. This gives the protein CASRAAGNSNQPQHF.

V gene TRBV30 combines with J gene TRBJ1-1; TRBD1 agrees at 7 bases. V gave up 8 bases and J gave up 0 bases; unmatched junction bases: 12. Germline V gene sequence: CDR1 GTSNPN, CDR2 SVGIG (reference sequence). The CDR3 contains 15 residues. CDR3 residues: CAGRQGRGMNTEAFF. CDR3 nucleotide sequence: TGTGCCGGAAGACAGGGCAGGGGAATGAACACTGAAGCTTTCTTT.